This TCR beta chain was sequenced in a study of T cells in Graves' hyperthyroidism and ophthalmopathy. General study results and limits: The model foresaw ophthalmopathy a median roughly 6.3 months prior to onset.

The germline V gene has CDR1 DFQATT and CDR2 SNEGSKA (reference sequence). CDR3 length: 12 amino acids. V was pared by 5 bases and J by 5 bases, with 5 bases of the junction left unmatched. Authors of the study amplified TCR beta CDR3 regions from RNA transcripts. The study used the HTBI primer set for a first-round RT-PCR of the TCR CDR3. MiXCR was run by TCRdb on the multiplex PCR reads, yielding one entry per CDR3 protein. Of roughly 400,000 distinct CDR3 sequences in the sample, over 13% are singletons; the top ten hold around 28%. This clonotype occurred many times. As yet, its antigen is unknown.

What was sequenced was blood. The rearrangement links TRBV20-1 to TRBJ1-2, with 7 bases lining up with TRBD1. The sequence was collected from a man over 45 with Graves' ophthalmopathy. CDR3 sequence reads: CSAGQASYGYTF. The CDR3 DNA sequence: TGCAGTGCTGGACAGGCATCTTATGGCTACACCTTC.